This TCR beta chain derives from a study of human T cells and chemical hapten exposure. General study points: In the PT1 data, expanded TCR counts showed a positive correlation with patch test score.

Regarding time point: patch test 1, 2 weeks after DPC sensitization. Treatment noted: therapeutic diphenylcyclopropenone sensitization with weekly scalp DPC. The CDR3 contains 15 residues. V lost 3 bases to trimming and J lost 3 bases; unmatched junction nucleotides: 4. Germline V lookup: CDR1 MNHEY, CDR2 SMNVEV (reference sequence). TCRdb redid the calling of the RACE reads with MiXCR, one entry per CDR3 protein. The sample holds fewer than 500,000 distinct CDR3 sequences; approximately 4.4% are singletons and the top ten take under 2.5%. This clonotype was detected ten times or more. Its antigen is still unknown.

The chain combines TRBV27 with TRBJ2-3; 9 bases line up with TRBD2. Sequenced here: whole blood, sampled in connection with sensitization to the hapten diphenylcyclopropenone (DPC). This sequence was found in a woman aged 45-59 years with alopecia areata. Some clones in this sample may be carry-over from other donors' samples. The CDR3 loop is CASSFNLAGTDTQYF. CDR3 DNA sequence: TGTGCCAGCAGTTTCAACCTAGCGGGGACAGATACGCAGTATTTT.